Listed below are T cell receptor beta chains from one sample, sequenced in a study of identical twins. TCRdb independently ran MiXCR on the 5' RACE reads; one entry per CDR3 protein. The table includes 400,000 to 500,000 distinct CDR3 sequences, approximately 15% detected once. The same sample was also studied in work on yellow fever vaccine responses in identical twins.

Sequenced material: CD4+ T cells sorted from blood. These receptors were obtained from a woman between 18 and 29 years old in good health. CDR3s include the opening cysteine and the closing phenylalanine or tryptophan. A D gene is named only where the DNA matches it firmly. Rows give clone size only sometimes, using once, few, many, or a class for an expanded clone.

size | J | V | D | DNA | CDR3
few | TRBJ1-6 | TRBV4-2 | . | TGTGCCAGCAGCCAATTGGAAAATTCACCCCTCCACTTT | CASSQLENSPLHF
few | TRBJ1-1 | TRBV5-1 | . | TGCGCCAGCAGCTTGGGGGGTGGGATGAACACTGAAGCTTTCTTT | CASSLGGGMNTEAFF
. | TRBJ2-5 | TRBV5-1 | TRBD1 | TGCGCCAGCAGCTTGGAGGACAGGGGGGGCGGGGAGACCCAGTACTTC | CASSLEDRGGGETQYF
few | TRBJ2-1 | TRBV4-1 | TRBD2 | TGCGCCAGCAGCCCCTCCGTGGGCGGGGGGGGCAATGAGCAGTTCTTC | CASSPSVGGGGNEQFF
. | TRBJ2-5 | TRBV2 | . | TGTGCCAGCAGTGAAGTGGTGGAGGGGACCCAGTACTTC | CASSEVVEGTQYF
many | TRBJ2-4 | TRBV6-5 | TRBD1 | TGTGCCAGCAGTTACTCCGGGACAGCTCTAGCCAAAAACATTCAGTACTTC | CASSYSGTALAKNIQYF
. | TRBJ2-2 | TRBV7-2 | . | TGTGCCAGCAGCCGCGCTCAATCCGGGGAGCTGTTTTTT | CASSRAQSGELFF
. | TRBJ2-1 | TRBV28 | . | TGTGCCAGCAGTTTCGGATCGGTGAGTGAGCAGTTCTTC | CASSFGSVSEQFF
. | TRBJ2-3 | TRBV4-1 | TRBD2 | TGCGCCAGCAGCCTTGTAGCGGGGCAGAACACAGATACGCAGTATTTT | CASSLVAGQNTDTQYF
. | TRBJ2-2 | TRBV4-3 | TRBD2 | TGCGCCAGCAGCCAAGGGTCCCATGCGGGAGTGAACACCGGGGAGCTGTTTTTT | CASSQGSHAGVNTGELFF
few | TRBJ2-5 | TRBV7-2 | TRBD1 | TGTGCCAGCAGATCGTGGAGACAGGGGGCGGAAGAGACCCAGTACTTC | CASRSWRQGAEETQYF
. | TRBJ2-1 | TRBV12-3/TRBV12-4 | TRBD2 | TGTGCCAGCAGCCTGGGTTGGTTCACTAGCGAGTACAATGAGCAGTTCTTC | CASSLGWFTSEYNEQFF
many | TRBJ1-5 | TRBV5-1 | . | TGCGCCAGCAGCTTGGGGATGGGTTTCAATCAGCCCCAGCATTTT | CASSLGMGFNQPQHF
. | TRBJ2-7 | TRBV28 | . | TGTGCCAGCATCCGGAGGGGTTACTCCTACGAGCAGTACTTC | CASIRRGYSYEQYF
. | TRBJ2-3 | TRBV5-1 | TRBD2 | TGCGCCAGCAGCTCGACTAGCGGGTTAACAGATACGCAGTATTTT | CASSSTSGLTDTQYF
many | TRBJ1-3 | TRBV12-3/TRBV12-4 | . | TGTGCCAGCAGTACCGGCGTCGGAAACACCATATATTTT | CASSTGVGNTIYF
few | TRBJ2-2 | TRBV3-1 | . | TGTGCCAGCAGCCCGAGGTTTGGACTCGGGGAGCTGTTTTTT | CASSPRFGLGELFF
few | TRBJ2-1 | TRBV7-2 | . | TGTGCCAGCAGCTTATTTGGGGGAGCATACAATGAGCAGTTCTTC | CASSLFGGAYNEQFF
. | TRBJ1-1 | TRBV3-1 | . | TGTGCCAGCAGCCAGAGGGGCTATAACACTGAAGCTTTCTTT | CASSQRGYNTEAFF
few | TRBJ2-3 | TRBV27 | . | TGTGCCAGCAGTTCCCTACCCCTGGCCTCAGCGCCAGATACGCAGTATTTT | CASSSLPLASAPDTQYF
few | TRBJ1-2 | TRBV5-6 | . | TGTGCCAGCAGCCTGGCGTCTGGAGCGAGTGGCTACACCTTC | CASSLASGASGYTF
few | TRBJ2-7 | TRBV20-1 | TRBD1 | TGCAGTGCTTACCCTCCGGGACAGGGGACCTACGAGCAGTACTTC | CSAYPPGQGTYEQYF
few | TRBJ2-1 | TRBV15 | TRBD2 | TGTGCCACTAAGACTAGCGGAAATTACAATGAGCAGTTCTTC | CATKTSGNYNEQFF
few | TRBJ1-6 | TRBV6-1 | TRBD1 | TGTGCCAGCACTCTAGGACAGGCGGTGGATTCACCCCTCCACTTT | CASTLGQAVDSPLHF
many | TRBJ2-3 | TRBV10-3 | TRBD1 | TGTGCCACTTCCCTCGACAGGGGAAGCACAGATACGCAGTATTTT | CATSLDRGSTDTQYF
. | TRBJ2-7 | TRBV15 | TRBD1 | TGTGCCACCGGGACAGTGTACGAGCAGTACTTC | CATGTVYEQYF
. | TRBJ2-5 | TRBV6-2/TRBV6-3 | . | TGTGCCAGCAGCGACCCTTCGGAGACCCAGTACTTC | CASSDPSETQYF
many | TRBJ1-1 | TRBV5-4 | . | TGTGCCAGCAGCTTACCGGCGCTGAACACTGAAGCTTTCTTT | CASSLPALNTEAFF